The TCR beta chain described here comes from a study of blood T cell repertoires in COVID-19. This clone was observed a single time. CDR3 length equals 13 residues. V lost 0 bases and J 13 bases, leaving 13 bases between the germline ends. The germline CDR1 and CDR2 sequences are WNHNN and SYGVQD (reference sequence). Produced via immunoSEQ multiplex PCR; TCRdb's table is partial and in-frame only. The sample holds 270,000 or so clones, roughly 86% seen once. The sequencing sample was made of PBMCs or T cells enriched from blood (not recorded which). V usage is TRBV10-1 and J usage is TRBJ2-1; possibly TRBD2 for D (5 bases). The clonotype comes from a woman between 18 and 29 years old who had recovered from COVID-19. CDR3 sequence: CASSESGLLAQFF. CDR3 in DNA: TGCGCCAGCAGTGAGTCAGGACTCCTAGCTCAGTTCTTC.